This entry lists 7 T cell receptor beta chains sequenced from one sample in a study of T cells in Graves' hyperthyroidism and ophthalmopathy. Authors of the study amplified TCR beta CDR3 regions from RNA transcripts. In the first-round RT-PCR of the TCR CDR3, the HTBI primer set was used. TCRdb ran MiXCR on the multiplex PCR reads and lists one entry per CDR3 protein. The sample comprises hundreds of thousands of distinct CDR3 sequences, approximately 15% of which are singletons, and under 20% rests with the top ten. Sequencing was performed on blood. Receptors originate from a woman aged 18-29 years with Graves' hyperthyroidism.

In its sample, this clonotype was seen many times. The gene calls are TRBV7-9 and TRBJ2-3, with D possibly matching TRBD2 (5 bases). Germline values: CDR1 SEHNR, CDR2 FQNEAQ (reference sequence). This CDR3 spans 14 amino acids. The V and J ends lost 5 bases and 4 bases respectively, with 13 bases between them. The CDR3 DNA reads as TGTGCCAGCAGCCTACCACGGGATGCAGATACGCAGTATTTT. Protein: CASSLPRDADTQYF.

V is TRBV12-3 or TRBV12-4 and J is TRBJ2-1; 8 positions match TRBD1. This CDR3 is built from 12 residues. J was trimmed by 3 bases and V by 10 bases; bases with no gene match: 2. CDR3 bases: TGTGCCACGGGACAGGACTACAATGAGCAGTTCTTC. Its protein product is CATGQDYNEQFF.

This clonotype occurred a few times. The CDR3 DNA follows: TGTGCCTGGAGTGATACCTTTAGTGAAGCTTTCTTT. The encoded protein is CAWSDTFSEAFF. This chain connects TRBV30 to TRBJ1-1; D is unclear. Germline V lookup: CDR1 GTSNPN, CDR2 SVGIG (reference sequence). This CDR3 spans 12 amino acids. The V end was cut by 1 base, the J end by 7 bases, with 10 bases between.

The chain couples TRBV13 to TRBJ1-1, with TRBD1 matching 12 bases. Germline V gene sequence: CDR1 PRHDT, CDR2 FYEKMQ (reference sequence). The CDR3 totals 16 residues. V was pared by 4 bases and J by 5 bases, with 8 bases of the junction left unmatched. CDR3 amino acids: CASSSGTGGAETEAFF. As DNA, the CDR3 is TGTGCCAGCAGCTCCGGGACAGGGGGCGCGGAGACTGAAGCTTTCTTT.

This clonotype was seen a handful of times. The chain carries TRBV5-1 and TRBJ2-5; 13 nucleotides agree with TRBD2. The germline CDR1 and CDR2 sequences are SGHRS and YFSETQ. This CDR3 has 19 residues. V dropped 0 bases and J dropped 4; count of bases not matched to a gene: 12. The DNA for the CDR3 is TGCGCCAGCAGCTTGGATAAAGGACTAGCGGGAGTGGGATTAGAGACCCAGTACTTC. Amino acids: CASSLDKGLAGVGLETQYF. The full variable domain, completed using reference TRBV5-1 and TRBJ2-5, is KAGVTQTPRYLIKTRGQQVTLSCSPISGHRSVSWYQQTPGQGLQFLFEYFSETQRNKGNFPGRFSGRQFSNSRSEMNVSTLELGDSALYLCASSLDKGLAGVGLETQYFGPGTRLLVL.

The rearrangement uses TRBV4-1 and TRBJ2-7; TRBD1 aligns across 7 bases. This CDR3 contains 13 residues. J was trimmed by 1 base and V by 8 bases; bases with no gene match: 5. CDR1 and CDR2 (germline): MGHRA, YSYEKL. In nucleotides, the CDR3 is TGCGCCAGCGCGACAGGGATGTCCTACGAGCAGTACTTC. Protein product: CASATGMSYEQYF.

This clonotype was picked up a small number of times. The gene calls are TRBV20-1 and TRBJ2-7; TRBD1 agrees at 7 bases. The ends lost 0 bases at V and 2 bases at J; junction bases unmatched: 10. The V gene's germline CDR1 is DFQATT and CDR2 SNEGSKA (reference sequence). The length of the CDR3 is 16 residues. CDR3 DNA sequence: TGCAGTGCTAGAGAGATGACTACAGGGGAAGCCTACGAGCAGTACTTC. It specifies CSAREMTTGEAYEQYF.